This is a list of T cell receptor beta chains from one sample in a study of blood T cells in healthy people across ages. TCRdb itself ran the 5' RACE reads through MiXCR, one entry per CDR3 protein. Of hundreds of thousands of distinct CDR3 sequences listed, around 48% are singletons. Sequencing was carried out using blood. The receptor set was obtained from a woman aged 55-69 years in good health. Each CDR3 is given without its conserved first and last residue. A D gene is named only where the DNA matches it firmly.

>TRBD1|TRBV24-1
ATNRTGWETQY
>-|TRBV24-1
ATSGARSYNEQY
>-|TRBV7-2
ASSSTGPYEQF
>TRBD2|TRBV12-3/TRBV12-4
ASSYTSGKSYEQY
>-|TRBV21-1
ASSQDRGRNTQY
>TRBD2|TRBV28
ASSPSSSGRNHEQF
>-|TRBV27
ASSSIINTGELF
>TRBD1|TRBV5-1
ASSLGQGPTDTQY
>-|TRBV4-1
ASSQGVRTGELF
>TRBD2|TRBV25-1
ASSDTSGWRVYEQY
>TRBD1|TRBV20-1
SACDRGVGMPQH
>-|TRBV25-1
ASSAPPGPHNSPLH
>-|TRBV7-9
ASTHNSPLH
>-|TRBV20-1
SASILGRDYEQY
>TRBD2|TRBV4-2
ASSQDGLAGTGELF
>-|TRBV10-3
AISEGGPGHEQY
>-|TRBV28
ASNPAGITAVEQY
>-|TRBV11-2
ASSFDLNSPLH
>-|TRBV11-2
ASSLRAPPDTQY
>-|TRBV7-2
ASSLVFGLVGNEQF
>-|TRBV7-2
ASSLPHAGGNEQF
>-|TRBV19
ASSIRGEGEQF
>TRBD2|TRBV2
ACRAGRLAVTDTQY
>-|TRBV7-3
ASSFRQASTDTQY
>TRBD2|TRBV5-1
ASRTSGSAETQY
>-|TRBV15
ATSAGVASPLH
>-|TRBV7-3
ASSLTRETEAF
>-|TRBV11-2
ASRGAGDTQY
>TRBD1|TRBV19
ASSPGQGAETQY
>TRBD2|TRBV20-1
SATGIERDFDEQF
>TRBD2|TRBV7-2
ASSLQAGVEAQY
>TRBD2|TRBV28
ASSRGGPAYEQY
>TRBD2|TRBV12-3/TRBV12-4
ASSPSGSGHEQY
>TRBD2|TRBV7-2
ASAREGYEQY
>TRBD2|TRBV4-3
ASSQGWGLGSYNEQF
>TRBD2|TRBV5-1
ASSLVPAGVYNEQF
>-|TRBV3-1
ASSQVRNIQY
>-|TRBV4-3
ASSQVWERGDYNEQF
>TRBD1|TRBV27
ASSHRGVSPLH
>-|TRBV7-3
ASSLTGGIYNSPLH
>-|TRBV12-3/TRBV12-4
ASRISGTTHEQY
>-|TRBV5-1
ASSPWHSLQETQY
>-|TRBV4-2
ASSQVRSAGAEQF
>-|TRBV20-1
SAFGGSAEAF
>-|TRBV12-3/TRBV12-4
ASSLDTDNEQF
>TRBD2|TRBV4-3
ASSQTVSGSGDYEQY
>-|TRBV21-1
ASSNISSWGPGVGETQY
>-|TRBV6-2/TRBV6-3
ASSYRRVRGETQY
>-|TRBV5-1
ASSAELLRGEAF
>-|TRBV25-1
ASSFEGSYNEQF
>TRBD1|TRBV5-6
ASSLGKRGRGNYEQY
>TRBD2|TRBV2
ASRTSGACEQY
>-|TRBV19
ASSIFSWSANYGYT
>-|TRBV29-1
SVEDPLLETQY